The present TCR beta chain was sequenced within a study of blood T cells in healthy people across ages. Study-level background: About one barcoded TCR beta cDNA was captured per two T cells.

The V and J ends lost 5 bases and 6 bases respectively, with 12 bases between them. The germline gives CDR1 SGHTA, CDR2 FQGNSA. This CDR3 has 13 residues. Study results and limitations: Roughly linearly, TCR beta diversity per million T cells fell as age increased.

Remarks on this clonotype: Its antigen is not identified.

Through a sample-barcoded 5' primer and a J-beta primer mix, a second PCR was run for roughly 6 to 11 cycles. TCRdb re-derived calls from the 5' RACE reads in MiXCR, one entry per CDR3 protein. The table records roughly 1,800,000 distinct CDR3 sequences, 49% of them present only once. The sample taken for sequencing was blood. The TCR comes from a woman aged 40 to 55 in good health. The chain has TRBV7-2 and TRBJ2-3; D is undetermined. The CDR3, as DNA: TGTGCCAGCAGCCTTATTTCAGTGGATACGCAGTATTTT. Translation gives CASSLISVDTQYF.